This entry lists 2 T cell receptor beta chains sequenced from one sample in a study of response to subunit inactivated influenza vaccine. TCRdb passed the RT-PCR reads through MiXCR, listing each CDR3 protein once. The sample lists roughly 150,000 distinct CDR3 sequences, 11% seen once, with around 12% in the top ten. Sequenced material: non-naive T cells sorted from PBMCs, taken 40 to 50 days after vaccination. These receptors originate from a man aged 50-60 years who received an inactivated influenza vaccine.

CDR3 protein: CAITSTGGGAQNEQFF. The CDR3 nucleotides read TGTGCCATCACCTCCACTGGAGGGGGGGCTCAGAATGAGCAGTTCTTC. The chain carries TRBV10-3 and TRBJ2-1; D perhaps matches TRBD2 (7 bases). From germline, CDR1 is ENHRY and CDR2 SYGVKD. This CDR3 region has 16 residues. Trimming cost V 7 bases and J 7 bases, with 23 bases left between them.

Only a few counts were recorded for this clonotype. The rearrangement uses TRBV6-5 and TRBJ2-5; TRBD2 agrees at 7 bases. The CDR3 covers 16 residues. The germline gives CDR1 MNHEY, CDR2 SVGAGI. Trimming at V came to 0 bases and at J to 5 bases, leaving 9 bases not matched to a gene. The CDR3 loop is CASSYSPGAGWETQYF. CDR3 nucleotide sequence: TGTGCCAGCAGTTACTCCCCGGGAGCGGGGTGGGAGACCCAGTACTTC.